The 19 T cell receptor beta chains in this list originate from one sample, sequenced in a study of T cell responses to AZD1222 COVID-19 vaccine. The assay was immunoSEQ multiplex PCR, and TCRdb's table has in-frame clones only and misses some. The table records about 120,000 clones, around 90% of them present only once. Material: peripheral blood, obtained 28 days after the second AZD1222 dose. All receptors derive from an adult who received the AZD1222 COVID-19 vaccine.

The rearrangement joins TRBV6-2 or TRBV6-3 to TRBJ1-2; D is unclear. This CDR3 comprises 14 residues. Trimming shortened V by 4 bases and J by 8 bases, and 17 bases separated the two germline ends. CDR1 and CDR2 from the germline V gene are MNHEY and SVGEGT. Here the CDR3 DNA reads TGTGCCAGCAGTTCGTCCGGGCCCCAAGGGGGCTACACCTTC. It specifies CASSSSGPQGGYTF.

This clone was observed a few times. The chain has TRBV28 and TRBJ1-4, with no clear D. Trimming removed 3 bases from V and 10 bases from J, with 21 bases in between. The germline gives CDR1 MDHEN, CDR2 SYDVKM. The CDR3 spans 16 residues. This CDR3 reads CASSLLGSPGRGKLFF. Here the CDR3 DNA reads TGTGCCAGCAGTTTGTTAGGCTCTCCGGGCAGAGGAAAACTGTTTTTT.

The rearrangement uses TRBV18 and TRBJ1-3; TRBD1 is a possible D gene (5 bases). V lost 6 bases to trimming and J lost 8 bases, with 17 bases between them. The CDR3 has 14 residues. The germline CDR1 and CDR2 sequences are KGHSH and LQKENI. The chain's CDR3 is CASSLREVEDTIYF. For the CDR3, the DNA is TGTGCCAGCTCTCTCAGGGAGGTAGAAGACACCATATATTTT.

The CDR3 DNA is TGTGCCAGTAGTATAGACCTCCCGGCCCGGAACTATGGCTACACCTTC. The encoded protein is CASSIDLPARNYGYTF. This rearrangement joins TRBV19 to TRBJ1-2; the D is unclear. Between the trimmed V and J ends, which lost 0 bases and 2 bases, there was a span of 13 bases. Per the germline V gene, CDR1 is LNHDA and CDR2 is SQIVND (reference sequence). The CDR3 sequence is 16 residues long.

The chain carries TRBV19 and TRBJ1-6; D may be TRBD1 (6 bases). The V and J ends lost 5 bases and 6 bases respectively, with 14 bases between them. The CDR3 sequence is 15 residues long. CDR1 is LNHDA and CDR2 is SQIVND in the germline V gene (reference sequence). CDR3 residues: CASSPGATGNSPLHF. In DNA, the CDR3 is TGTGCCAGTAGTCCAGGGGCCACTGGTAATTCACCCCTCCACTTT.

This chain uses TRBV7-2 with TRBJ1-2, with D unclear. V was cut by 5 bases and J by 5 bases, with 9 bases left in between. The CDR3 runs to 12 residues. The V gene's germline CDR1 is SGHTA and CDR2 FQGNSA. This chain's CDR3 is CASSQSDYGYTF. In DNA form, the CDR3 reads TGTGCCAGCAGCCAGTCCGATTATGGCTACACCTTC.

CDR3 sequence (DNA): TGTGCCAGCAAGAGAGGATCTAACTATGGCTACACCTTC. Translating gives CASKRGSNYGYTF. J is TRBJ1-2 and V is TRBV6-5; D unclear. V lost 7 bases and J lost 0, with 9 bases in between. In germline, CDR1 is MNHEY, CDR2 SVGAGI. This CDR3 is 13 amino acids long.

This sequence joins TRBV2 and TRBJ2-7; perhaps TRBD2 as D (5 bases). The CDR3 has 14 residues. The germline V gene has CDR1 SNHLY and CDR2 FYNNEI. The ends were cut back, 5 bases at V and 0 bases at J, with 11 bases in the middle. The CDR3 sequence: CASSSGLNSYEQYF. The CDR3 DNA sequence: TGTGCCAGCAGTTCTGGACTTAACTCCTACGAGCAGTACTTC.

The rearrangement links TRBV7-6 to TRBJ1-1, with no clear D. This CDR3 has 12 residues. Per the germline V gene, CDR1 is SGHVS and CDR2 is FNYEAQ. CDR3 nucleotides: TGTGCTCGACGGCGGGGTCCCACTGAAGCTTTCTTT. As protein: CARRRGPTEAFF. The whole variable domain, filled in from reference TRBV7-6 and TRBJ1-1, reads GAGVSQSPRYKVTKRGQDVALRCDPISGHVSLYWYRQALGQGPEFLTYFNYEAQQDKSGLPNDRFSAERPEGSISTLTIQRTEQRDSAMYRCARRRGPTEAFFGQGTRLTVV.

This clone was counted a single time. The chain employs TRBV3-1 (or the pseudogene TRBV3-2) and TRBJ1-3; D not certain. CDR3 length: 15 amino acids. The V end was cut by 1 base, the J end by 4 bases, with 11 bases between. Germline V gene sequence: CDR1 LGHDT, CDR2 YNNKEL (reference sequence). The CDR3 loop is CASSQGMALGNTIYF. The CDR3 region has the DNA TGTGCCAGCAGCCAAGGGATGGCATTGGGAAACACCATATATTTT.

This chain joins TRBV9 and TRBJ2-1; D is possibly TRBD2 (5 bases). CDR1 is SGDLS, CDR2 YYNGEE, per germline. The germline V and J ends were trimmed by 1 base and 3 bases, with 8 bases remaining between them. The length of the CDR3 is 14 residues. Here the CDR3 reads CASSVRENYNEQFF. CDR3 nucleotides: TGTGCCAGCAGCGTACGGGAAAACTACAATGAGCAGTTCTTC.

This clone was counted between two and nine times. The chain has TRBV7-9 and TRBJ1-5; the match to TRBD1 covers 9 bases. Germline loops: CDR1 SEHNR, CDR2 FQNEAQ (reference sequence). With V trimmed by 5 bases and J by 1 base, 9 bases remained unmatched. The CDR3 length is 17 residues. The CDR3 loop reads CASSPGTGGRSNQPQHF. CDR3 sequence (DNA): TGTGCCAGCAGCCCCGGCACAGGGGGCCGGAGCAATCAGCCCCAGCATTTT. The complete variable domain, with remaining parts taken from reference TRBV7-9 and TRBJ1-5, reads DTGVSQNPRHKITKRGQNVTFRCDPISEHNRLYWYRQTLGQGPEFLTYFQNEAQLEKSRLLSDRFSAERPKGSFSTLEIQRTEQGDSAMYLCASSPGTGGRSNQPQHFGDGTRLSIL.

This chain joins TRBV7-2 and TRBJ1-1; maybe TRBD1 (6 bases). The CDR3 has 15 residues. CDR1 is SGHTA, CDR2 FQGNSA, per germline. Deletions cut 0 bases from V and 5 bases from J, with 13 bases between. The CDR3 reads CASSLAPAGETEAFF. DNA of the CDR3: TGTGCCAGCAGCTTAGCGCCGGCAGGGGAAACTGAAGCTTTCTTT.

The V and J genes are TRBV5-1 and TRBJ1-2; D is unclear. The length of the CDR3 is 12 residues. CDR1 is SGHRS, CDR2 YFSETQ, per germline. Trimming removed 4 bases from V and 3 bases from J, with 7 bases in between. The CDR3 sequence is CASSPDYYGYTF. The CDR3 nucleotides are TGCGCCAGCAGCCCCGACTACTATGGCTACACCTTC. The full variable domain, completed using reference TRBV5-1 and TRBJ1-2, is KAGVTQTPRYLIKTRGQQVTLSCSPISGHRSVSWYQQTPGQGLQFLFEYFSETQRNKGNFPGRFSGRQFSNSRSEMNVSTLELGDSALYLCASSPDYYGYTFGSGTRLTVV.

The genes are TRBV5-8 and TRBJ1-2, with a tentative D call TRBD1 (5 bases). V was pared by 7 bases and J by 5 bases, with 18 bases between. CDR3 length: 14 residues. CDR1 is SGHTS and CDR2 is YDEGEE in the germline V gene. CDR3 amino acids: CASHLTGRSYGYTF. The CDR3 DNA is TGTGCCAGCCATCTCACGGGGCGTTCGTATGGCTACACCTTC.

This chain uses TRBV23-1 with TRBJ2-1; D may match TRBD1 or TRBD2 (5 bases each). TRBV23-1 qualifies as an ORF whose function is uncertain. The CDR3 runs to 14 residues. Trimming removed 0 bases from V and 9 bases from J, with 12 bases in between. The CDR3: CASSQSRGASEQFF. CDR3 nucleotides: TGCGCCAGCAGTCAATCGAGAGGGGCCAGTGAGCAGTTCTTC.

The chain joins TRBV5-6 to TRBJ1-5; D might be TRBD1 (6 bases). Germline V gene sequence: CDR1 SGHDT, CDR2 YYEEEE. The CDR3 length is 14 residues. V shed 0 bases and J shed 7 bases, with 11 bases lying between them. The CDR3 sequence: CASSLEGVRQPQHF. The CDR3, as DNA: TGTGCCAGCAGCTTGGAGGGGGTACGGCAGCCCCAGCATTTT.

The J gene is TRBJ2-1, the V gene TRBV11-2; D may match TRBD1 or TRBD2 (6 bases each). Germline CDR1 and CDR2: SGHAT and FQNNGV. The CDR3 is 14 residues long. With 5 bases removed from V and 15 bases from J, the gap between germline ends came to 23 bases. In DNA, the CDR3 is TGTGCCAGCAGCCCGACCCCCCTAGGGGGGAAGACGTTCTTC. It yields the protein CASSPTPLGGKTFF.

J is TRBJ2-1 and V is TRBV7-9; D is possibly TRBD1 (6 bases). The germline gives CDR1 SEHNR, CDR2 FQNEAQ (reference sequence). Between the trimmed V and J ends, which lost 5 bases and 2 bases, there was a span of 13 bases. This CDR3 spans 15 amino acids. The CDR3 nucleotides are TGTGCCAGCAGCATGGGGGCAGGGGCCTACAATGAGCAGTTCTTC. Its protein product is CASSMGAGAYNEQFF.